This TCR beta chain was observed in a study of blood T cell repertoires in COVID-19. This clone was detected a few times. The repertoire was sequenced with immunoSEQ multiplex PCR; TCRdb's copy has only in-frame clones and lacks some. The sample includes some 670,000 clones, 75% to 90% of them seen just once. Trimming at V came to 4 bases and at J to 6 bases, leaving 6 bases not matched to a gene. This CDR3 spans 15 amino acids. The germline V gene encodes CDR1 MNHEY and CDR2 SMNVEV (reference sequence). Sequencing was done on a sample of peripheral blood. This receptor was obtained from a woman in her late teens or twenties with acute or convalescent COVID-19. V and J are TRBV27 and TRBJ1-4, with 9 bases identical to TRBD1. The CDR3 region is CASSSRDRDHEKLFF. In DNA form, the CDR3 reads TGTGCCAGCAGTTCCCGGGACAGGGATCATGAAAAACTGTTTTTT.